Only a few counts were recorded for the clone carrying this T cell receptor (beta chain). Its antigen remains unknown. Starting from 500 ng of total RNA, TCR beta cDNA was produced with a primer in the constant region. Libraries covering TCR beta were generated through three nested multiplex PCR rounds (using a slightly modified ARM-PCR). TRBV1-TRBV30 forward primers paired with a C-beta reverse primer drove the first two PCR rounds, roughly 10 cycles each. TCRdb itself ran the multiplex PCR reads through MiXCR, one entry per CDR3 protein. The data show approximately 340,000 distinct CDR3 sequences, with around 60% seen just once and 5% to 6.5% held by the top ten. V was clipped by 6 bases and J by 4 bases, with 16 bases between them. From germline, CDR1 is MNHNS and CDR2 SASEGT. CDR3 size: 15 residues. RNA was extracted from whole blood without cell sorting, alongside germline DNA. Patients were treatment-naive with chronic HBV infection. Presurgery, around 4 milliliters of peripheral blood were collected.

The source of the sample is a study of tumor-infiltrating lymphocytes in primary liver carcinoma. Study-level findings and limits: Tumor top-250-clone fractions significantly exceeded those of blood (p = 0.039).

The V call is TRBV6-1, the J call TRBJ1-5; a weak D match, TRBD1 (5 bases). Source material: peripheral blood. The receptor's source is a man aged 35 to 55 with primary liver carcinoma and hepatitis B virus infection. The CDR3 is CASRTQEATNQPQHF. As DNA, the CDR3 is TGTGCCAGCAGGACACAGGAGGCTACAAATCAGCCCCAGCATTTT.